The clone carrying this T cell receptor (beta chain) showed up just a few times. V gave up 4 bases and J gave up 10 bases, with 22 bases separating them. The germline V gene encodes CDR1 MGHRA and CDR2 YSYEKL. The CDR3 covers 16 residues. These data come from a study of T-cell memory formation after mild COVID-19. Each CDR3 protein is one row after TCRdb ran MiXCR on the 5' RACE reads. The sample holds around 300,000 distinct CDR3 sequences; roughly 13% are singletons and the top ten take over 20%. Sequenced input: PBMCs or a T cell subset sorted from them (not recorded which). This chain connects TRBV4-1 to TRBJ1-4; TRBD1 might be the D (5 bases). This TCR derives from a young man who had mild COVID-19 (a few samples of this study predate the infection). Cell type and time point are not known. CDR3 bases: TGCGCCAGCAGCCCCTCGGAGTCCACGGGGGGGAGAAAACTGTTTTTT. Encoded protein: CASSPSESTGGRKLFF.